The 18 T cell receptor beta chains presented below share a single source sample, sequenced in a study of blood T cell repertoires in COVID-19. Libraries were prepared by immunoSEQ multiplex PCR; TCRdb keeps only in-frame clonotypes and omits some of them. The table shows approximately 200,000 clones, with about 80% occurring only once. Sequenced sample: PBMCs or T cells enriched from blood (not recorded which). Receptors were obtained from a man aged 55 to 70 who had recovered from COVID-19.

The V gene is TRBV19, the J gene TRBJ1-1, with 9 positions matching TRBD1. CDR1 LNHDA and CDR2 SQIVND come from the germline V gene (reference sequence). J lost 5 bases, V lost 4 bases, and 11 bases had no gene match. The CDR3 covers 16 residues. The CDR3 reads CASSNPGQGIGTEAFF. CDR3 bases: TGTGCCAGTAGTAATCCGGGACAGGGAATTGGGACTGAAGCTTTCTTT.

The genes are TRBV18 and TRBJ2-7, with D tentatively TRBD1 (6 bases). The CDR3 has 13 residues. The V and J ends lost 6 bases and 3 bases respectively, with 12 bases between them. Germline V gene lookup returns CDR1 KGHSH and CDR2 LQKENI. DNA of the CDR3: TGTGCCAGCTCCCCGGACAGACACTACGAGCAGTACTTC. Protein sequence: CASSPDRHYEQYF. Supplemented by reference TRBV18 and TRBJ2-7, the full variable domain reads NAGVMQNPRHLVRRRGQEARLRCSPMKGHSHVYWYRQLPEEGLKFMVYLQKENIIDESGMPKERFSAEFPKEGPSILRIQQVVRGDSAAYFCASSPDRHYEQYFGPGTRLTVT.

This sequence joins TRBV6-5 and TRBJ1-5; perhaps TRBD1 as D (6 bases). The CDR3 covers 15 residues. Trimming took off 6 bases at V and 1 base at J, with 13 bases between the two ends. Germline V gene data show CDR1 as MNHEY and CDR2 as SVGAGI. CDR3 sequence reads: CASRRGGQSNQPQHF. DNA for the CDR3: TGTGCCAGCAGGAGGGGGGGGCAGAGCAATCAGCCCCAGCATTTT.

The sample holds one count of this clone. This CDR3 reads CASSVVAGFNGELFF. The CDR3 coding sequence is TGTGCCAGCAGCGTAGTAGCGGGGTTCAACGGGGAGCTGTTTTTT. The rearrangement links TRBV9 to TRBJ2-2, with TRBD2 identical over 8 bases. The CDR3 extends over 15 amino acids. Germline-derived CDR1 and CDR2 are SGDLS and YYNGEE. The junction had 5 bases not matched to a gene; V was cut back by 0 bases and J by 7 bases.

V gene TRBV7-3 combines with J gene TRBJ2-5, with TRBD2 matching 7 bases. The CDR3 covers 16 residues. Trimming at V came to 2 bases and at J to 2 bases, leaving 8 bases not matched to a gene. Germline loops: CDR1 SGHTA, CDR2 FQGTGA. The CDR3: CASSLGGSGPQETQYF. DNA of the CDR3: TGTGCCAGCAGCTTAGGGGGTAGCGGGCCGCAAGAGACCCAGTACTTC.

The chain links TRBV29-1 to TRBJ1-4, with D unclear. V was clipped by 2 bases and J by 8 bases, with 6 bases between them. The germline CDR1 and CDR2 sequences are SQVTM and ANQGSEA. This CDR3 spans 11 amino acids. CDR3 bases: TGCAGCGTTGAAAGAGAAGAAAAACTGTTTTTT. Its translation: CSVEREEKLFF.

The V call is TRBV27, the J call TRBJ1-2; 8 nucleotides match TRBD1. Looked up from germline, CDR1 is MNHEY and CDR2 is SMNVEV (reference sequence). V dropped 4 bases and J dropped 6; count of bases not matched to a gene: 4. The CDR3 consists of 13 residues. This chain's CDR3 is CASSSWTGNGYTF. The CDR3 nucleotides are TGTGCCAGCAGTTCCTGGACAGGGAATGGCTACACCTTC.

The V gene is TRBV7-9, the J gene TRBJ1-2; D is unresolved. This CDR3 spans 11 amino acids. Germline V gene lookup returns CDR1 SEHNR and CDR2 FQNEAQ (reference sequence). Trimming stripped 5 bases from V and 8 bases from J, with 9 bases between. The CDR3 region is CASSHAGGYTF. For the CDR3, the DNA is TGTGCCAGCAGCCATGCGGGGGGCTACACCTTC.

The chain uses TRBV11-3 and TRBJ2-2, with D possibly TRBD2 on 6 matching bases. Trimming removed 5 bases at V and 6 bases at J, with 7 bases between. This CDR3 spans 12 amino acids. Per the germline V gene, CDR1 is SGHNT and CDR2 is YENEEA. In nucleotides, the CDR3 is TGTGCCAGCAGCCCGGGAGCCGGGGAGCTGTTTTTT. Its translation is CASSPGAGELFF.

The chain recombines TRBV6-5 with TRBJ1-4; D is perhaps TRBD1 (6 bases). This CDR3 region has 13 residues. With 5 bases removed from V and 7 bases from J, the gap between germline ends came to 11 bases. Germline lookup yields CDR1 MNHEY and CDR2 SVGAGI. DNA of the CDR3: TGTGCCAGCAGTAACAGGGAACGTGAAAAACTGTTTTTT. Amino acids: CASSNREREKLFF.

The gene calls are TRBV5-1 and TRBJ2-7, with D possibly being TRBD2 (5 bases). The length of the CDR3 is 16 residues. Trimming removed 0 bases at V and 5 bases at J, with 18 bases between. CDR1 and CDR2 from the germline V gene are SGHRS and YFSETQ. The CDR3 region is CASSLGIQSPEDEQYF. DNA of the CDR3: TGCGCCAGCAGCTTGGGCATTCAGAGCCCGGAGGACGAGCAGTACTTC.

In regard to this clone: Other DNA sequences from this sample encode an identical CDR3 as well. The V call is TRBV18, the J call TRBJ2-3; the match to TRBD2 covers 7 bases. The CDR3 is 16 residues long. Germline V CDR1 and CDR2: KGHSH, LQKENI. The junction had 6 bases not matched to a gene; V was cut back by 2 bases and J by 1 base. The CDR3: CASSPVSSGGTDTQYF. CDR3 nucleotides: TGTGCCAGCTCACCAGTCTCTAGCGGTGGCACAGATACGCAGTATTTT.

This clone was recorded only once. The chain joins TRBV4-3 to TRBJ2-3, with 8 bases fitting TRBD2. The ends lost 4 bases at V and 1 base at J; junction bases unmatched: 13. Germline V gene data show CDR1 as LGHNA and CDR2 as YSLEER. The CDR3 sequence is 18 residues long. The DNA of the CDR3 is TGCGCCAGCAGCCTACTAAGGAGGATGGGACTAGGCACAGATACGCAGTATTTT. Translation: CASSLLRRMGLGTDTQYF.

V gene TRBV6-5 combines with J gene TRBJ1-2, with D perhaps TRBD1 (5 bases). CDR3 length: 12 residues. Germline CDR1 and CDR2: MNHEY and SVGAGI. V lost 2 bases to trimming and J lost 7 bases, with 8 bases between them. The CDR3 spells CASSYAGVGYTF. CDR3 DNA sequence: TGTGCCAGCAGTTACGCGGGGGTTGGCTACACCTTC.

This clone was observed once. The chain is built from TRBV24-1 and TRBJ2-2, with 8 bases fitting TRBD1. Germline V gives CDR1 KGHDR, CDR2 SFDVKD. This CDR3 spans 15 amino acids. The V gene end was trimmed by 12 bases and the J gene end by 6 bases; junction bases not matched to a gene: 14. For the CDR3, the DNA is TGTGCCTCAATTTTCGGGACAGGCGAGGCCGGGGAGCTGTTTTTT. Protein product: CASIFGTGEAGELFF.

The chain recombines TRBV2 with TRBJ2-2; D may be TRBD1 (5 bases). Trimming cost V 7 bases and J 6 bases, with 9 bases left between them. CDR1 and CDR2 (germline): SNHLY, FYNNEI. This CDR3 spans 12 amino acids. For the CDR3, the DNA is TGTGCCAGCAATTCAGGGCCCGGGGAGCTGTTTTTT. This gives the protein CASNSGPGELFF.

This chain joins TRBV5-4 and TRBJ2-7, with D perhaps TRBD2 (6 bases). There are 14 residues in the CDR3. V shed 1 base and J shed 5 bases, with 13 bases lying between them. The germline V gene has CDR1 SGHNT and CDR2 YYREEE (reference sequence). The CDR3 coding sequence is TGTGCCAGCAGCTTGAAAGGAGGGGAGGACGAGCAGTACTTC. Amino acid sequence: CASSLKGGEDEQYF. The full variable domain, with the rest looked up from reference TRBV5-4 and TRBJ2-7, is ETGVTQSPTHLIKTRGQQVTLRCSSQSGHNTVSWYQQALGQGPQFIFQYYREEENGRGNFPPRFSGLQFPNYSSELNVNALELDDSALYLCASSLKGGEDEQYFGPGTRLTVT.

The rearrangement uses TRBV19 and TRBJ2-5, with D possibly matching TRBD2 (5 bases). V lost 3 bases and J lost 2, with 10 bases in between. The CDR3 sequence is 14 residues long. Germline CDR1 reads LNHDA; CDR2 reads SQIVND (reference sequence). This CDR3 is CASSMRSGQETQYF. CDR3 DNA: TGTGCCAGTAGTATGAGGTCGGGGCAAGAGACCCAGTACTTC. The full variable domain, its missing parts supplied by reference TRBV19 and TRBJ2-5, is DGGITQSPKYLFRKEGQNVTLSCEQNLNHDAMYWYRQDPGQGLRLIYYSQIVNDFQKGDIAEGYSVSREKKESFPLTVTSAQKNPTAFYLCASSMRSGQETQYFGPGTRLLVL.